Sequencing of this T cell receptor (beta chain) was carried out in a study of blood T cell repertoires in COVID-19 (dated by TCRdb to 2018 to 2020). Background for the entire study: Samples from collaborators originated in the United States, Italy and Spain and spanned both the acute and convalescent phases of COVID-19. The prospective study material was composed of cDNA or gDNA derived from T cells, B-cell-depleted T cells, or PBMCs. Subjects who had been exposed to COVID-19, were actively infected with it, or had recovered from it provided the deeply sampled blood TCRbeta repertoires that made up the dataset. The repertoires were released in a freely available public database meant as a resource for research on the immune response to SARS-CoV-2. The samples were drawn from two sources: the first 160 participants of the ongoing ImmuneRACE study, and 1,254 subjects contributed by 6 global collaborators. A de-identified subject ID, COVID-19 status, age in years and sex were almost always included in the sample metadata. Where available, HLA class I and class II types were obtained from metadata supplied by the sample provider rather than from assay-based typing.

Regarding this clone: Its cognate antigen has yet to be identified. There are no base qualities to consult, and no much larger clone falls within one base.

Study-wide conclusions, independent of this receptor: The amount of clinical and demographic metadata varied by source and participant and was provided uncurated.

TCRbeta CDR3 regions were amplified from genomic DNA using the immunoSEQ Assay, a bias-controlled multiplex PCR. Per the authors' processing: Nucleated cell counts per sample were estimated from amplification of reference gene primers within the assay. To quantify the absolute abundance of each unique TCRbeta CDR3 rearrangement, sequence reads were collapsed and filtered. For each sample, productive Simpson clonality was calculated as the square root of Simpson's diversity index across productive rearrangements. In its TCRdb copy, this immuneACCESS table keeps in-frame sequences only and misses some clones. Where compared with another copy, unresolved V genes explain less than half of these, and the others have no known cause. V and J calls and clone size follow that table, whereas D and trimming were derived from the DNA. The sample includes approximately 300,000 clones, with about 93% observed a single time. The ten largest clones represent roughly 6.8% of the sample.

One collaborating source in Seattle enrolled patients while the patients were actively infected and followed the patients over time throughout the course of disease. The collaborating institutions used their own protocols to collect whole blood in K2EDTA tubes. For TCRbeta analysis, collaborators shipped samples as frozen whole blood, isolated PBMCs, or DNA extracted from either of those sample types. Sample: peripheral blood. This receptor was identified in a woman in her thirties with COVID-19, enrolled during active disease.

The nucleotide sequence reads as follows: TGTGCCAGCAGGGTAGGAGATGAAGCTTTCTTT. It translates to CASRVGDEAFF. This chain joins TRBV28 to TRBJ1-1; the D gene is not confidently resolved. V gives up 6 bases and J gives up 7 bases, and the segment between their germline ends measures 9 bases. The CDR1 and CDR2 encoded by the germline V gene are MDHEN and SYDVKM. The CDR3 holds 11 amino acids from the cysteine to the phenylalanine. Kept here is only the CDR3 DNA, which spans 33 bases and is read in frame from base 1.